The 23 T cell receptor beta chains reported below all come from one sample, sequenced in a study of T cells after yellow fever vaccination. TCRdb processed the 5' RACE reads anew with MiXCR; each CDR3 protein has one entry. The table has about 220,000 distinct CDR3 sequences, about 3% seen once; the top ten hold 3.2%. Source: CD4+ T cells sorted from PBMCs, taken 10 days after the yellow fever booster vaccination. These receptors were taken from a man between 18 and 35 years old who received the YFV17D yellow fever vaccine.

This clonotype was counted ten times or more. The chain carries TRBV7-9 and TRBJ2-1; 10 bases map to TRBD2. CDR1 is SEHNR, CDR2 FQNEAQ, per germline (reference sequence). The trim removed 6 bases at V and 0 bases at J, leaving 17 bases unmatched. The CDR3 length is 20 residues. In DNA, the CDR3 is TGTGCCAGCAGGCTAGCGCTGGGGCAGAGGACTAGCGGCTCCTACAATGAGCAGTTCTTC. Its protein is CASRLALGQRTSGSYNEQFF.

In this sample, this clonotype turned up a few times. The chain combines TRBV7-2 with TRBJ1-3; D is unclear. Trimming stripped 0 bases from V and 4 bases from J, with 10 bases between. This CDR3 region has 15 residues. CDR1 is SGHTA, CDR2 FQGNSA, per germline. The CDR3 reads CASSLADAAGNTIYF. As DNA, the CDR3 is TGTGCCAGCAGCTTAGCCGACGCAGCGGGAAACACCATATATTTT.

This clonotype appeared many times. The rearrangement links TRBV7-9 to TRBJ2-7; TRBD1 might be the D (5 bases). Deletions cut 5 bases from V and 3 bases from J, with 11 bases between. Germline CDR1 and CDR2: SEHNR and FQNEAQ (reference sequence). The CDR3 sequence is 13 residues long. The CDR3: CASSRGTSYEQYV. CDR3 sequence (DNA): TGTGCCAGCAGCAGGGGTACAAGCTACGAGCAGTACGTC.

This clonotype came up many times. The chain has TRBV12-5 and TRBJ2-3, with D perhaps TRBD1 (6 bases). Germline V lookup: CDR1 LGHNT, CDR2 FRNRAP. CDR3 length: 13 residues. V was shortened by 6 bases and J by 4 bases, with 11 bases between the two germline ends. The CDR3 sequence is CASGTDRSDTQYF. CDR3 sequence (DNA): TGTGCTAGTGGCACTGACAGGTCAGATACGCAGTATTTT.

This clonotype was seen repeatedly, ten times or more. The chain couples TRBV7-6 to TRBJ1-2; unclear D gene. Trimming pared 5 bases from V and 6 bases from J, leaving 16 bases between. The CDR3 has 14 amino acids. Germline loops: CDR1 SGHVS, CDR2 FNYEAQ. The CDR3 DNA is TGTGCCAGCAGCCTGTCGGTGAGAGGAGATGGCTACACCTTC. As protein: CASSLSVRGDGYTF.

This clonotype was detected ten times or more. V gene TRBV7-2 combines with J gene TRBJ2-7; D gene unclear. The V end lost 4 bases, the J end lost 0 bases, and 4 bases lay between the germline ends. This CDR3 has 12 residues. Germline V gene lookup returns CDR1 SGHTA and CDR2 FQGNSA. Here the CDR3 DNA reads TGTGCCAGCAGCTCGAGCTCCTACGAGCAGTACGTC. Amino acid sequence: CASSSSSYEQYV.

The rearrangement links TRBV6-5 to TRBJ2-1; 9 bases fit TRBD1. Per germline, CDR1 MNHEY and CDR2 SVGAGI. The CDR3 length is 16 residues. The trim removed 4 bases at V and 3 bases at J, leaving 7 bases unmatched. The CDR3 loop is CASSLISGQGYNEQFF. CDR3 coding DNA: TGTGCCAGCAGTTTAATTTCGGGACAGGGCTACAATGAGCAGTTCTTC.

Ten or more counts support this clonotype. V gene TRBV20-1 combines with J gene TRBJ1-6; 7 bases align to TRBD1. The V and J ends lost 8 bases and 7 bases, in that order; junction bases with no gene match: 14. The CDR3 loop spans 15 amino acids. Germline-derived CDR1 and CDR2 are DFQATT and SNEGSKA (reference sequence). In DNA form, the CDR3 reads TGCAGTTACACACGAGTGGGACAGCGAAATTCACCCCTCCACTTT. The encoded protein is CSYTRVGQRNSPLHF.

This clonotype was counted many times. V and J are TRBV7-2 and TRBJ1-2; 9 nucleotides align to TRBD1. From germline, CDR1 is SGHTA and CDR2 FQGNSA. The V gene end was trimmed by 3 bases and the J gene end by 2 bases; junction bases not matched to a gene: 7. CDR3 size: 16 residues. CDR3 sequence reads: CASSLAGQGRNYGYTF. The CDR3 DNA sequence: TGTGCCAGCAGCTTGGCTGGACAGGGGAGGAACTATGGCTACACCTTC.

This clonotype was seen a handful of times. The rearrangement links TRBV3-1 to TRBJ1-5; D remains unclear. The germline V gene encodes CDR1 LGHDT and CDR2 YNNKEL (reference sequence). Trimming stripped 5 bases from V and 3 bases from J, with 11 bases between. The CDR3 has 14 amino acids. The CDR3 spells CASSSVNSNQPQHF. In DNA, the CDR3 is TGTGCCAGCAGCTCAGTAAACTCCAATCAGCCCCAGCATTTT.

This clonotype has only a few counts. The V gene is TRBV20-1, the J gene TRBJ1-1, with 12 bases lining up with TRBD1. CDR1 and CDR2 (germline): DFQATT, SNEGSKA (reference sequence). CDR3 length: 14 residues. The V and J ends lost 6 bases and 4 bases, in that order; junction bases with no gene match: 6. The CDR3 DNA sequence: TGCAGTGCCGGGACAGGGGGCGTTGCCACTGAAGCTTTCTTT. This gives the protein CSAGTGGVATEAFF.

V is TRBV5-1 and J is TRBJ2-1, with 7 bases identical to TRBD2. The CDR3 is 13 amino acids. Germline CDR1 and CDR2: SGHRS and YFSETQ. With 4 bases clipped from V and 6 bases from J, the junction kept 4 bases outside the gene matches. This chain's CDR3 is CASSATSLNEQFF. In DNA form, the CDR3 reads TGCGCCAGCAGCGCGACTAGCCTCAATGAGCAGTTCTTC.

The chain has TRBV6-2 or TRBV6-3 and TRBJ1-5; tentatively, D is TRBD1 (5 bases). The CDR3 covers 16 residues. Between the trimmed V and J ends, which lost 6 bases and 0 bases, there was a span of 15 bases. The germline V gene has CDR1 MNHEY and CDR2 SVGEGT. CDR3 region: CASSQGGLLSNQPQHF. In nucleotides, the CDR3 is TGTGCCAGCAGCCAGGGAGGCCTCCTTAGCAATCAGCCCCAGCATTTT.

This clonotype appeared many times. This rearrangement joins TRBV29-1 to TRBJ2-6; possible D gene TRBD1, 5 bases. Trimming took 6 bases from V and 3 from J, leaving 15 bases between them. Germline V gives CDR1 SQVTM, CDR2 ANQGSEA. The length of the CDR3 is 15 residues. CDR3 coding DNA: TGCAGCGTAGGACATTCGCCGGGTGGGGCCAACGTCCTGACTTTC. Encoded protein: CSVGHSPGGANVLTF.

The sample holds a few counts of this clonotype. This rearrangement joins TRBV5-4 to TRBJ1-4; TRBD1 aligns across 7 bases. The CDR3 is made up of 22 amino acids. CDR1 SGHNT and CDR2 YYREEE come from the germline V gene (reference sequence). V was pared by 1 base and J by 4 bases, with 25 bases of the junction left unmatched. The CDR3 region has the DNA TGTGCCAGCAGCTTGACCGGAAGGGGGCAGGATCTCCTCGAGACACATAATGAAAAACTGTTTTTT. It codes for CASSLTGRGQDLLETHNEKLFF.

This clonotype was counted ten times or more. This sequence joins TRBV9 and TRBJ1-2, with 8 bases that match TRBD1. With V trimmed by 3 bases and J by 8 bases, 6 bases remained unmatched. Per germline, CDR1 SGDLS and CDR2 YYNGEE. The length of the CDR3 is 13 residues. The CDR3 region has the DNA TGTGCCAGCAGCGCTTGGACAGGGAGAGGCTACACCTTC. It yields the protein CASSAWTGRGYTF.

This clonotype occurred a few times. V gene TRBV6-1 combines with J gene TRBJ2-2; TRBD1 matches 8 bases. Per the germline V gene, CDR1 is MNHNS and CDR2 is SASEGT. The CDR3 contains 14 residues. Losses at the gene ends were 7 bases for V and 5 bases for J; bases not matched to a gene: 6. The CDR3 loop is CASTDRGRTGELFF. CDR3 DNA sequence: TGTGCCAGCACCGACAGGGGACGGACCGGGGAGCTGTTTTTT.

This clonotype was found a few times. The chain is built from TRBV4-1 and TRBJ1-6; TRBD1 agrees at 8 bases. Germline V CDR1 and CDR2: MGHRA, YSYEKL. The CDR3 totals 17 residues. V shed 2 bases, J shed 6 bases, and the junction held 9 bases outside the gene matches. The CDR3 DNA is TGCGCCAGCAGCCAACCCAACAGGGGGAAGGGTAATTCACCCCTCCACTTT. It specifies CASSQPNRGKGNSPLHF.

This clonotype showed up many times. The V and J genes are TRBV7-2 and TRBJ1-1; D not certain. The CDR3 spans 13 residues. V was clipped by 6 bases and J by 1 base, with 9 bases between them. CDR1 SGHTA and CDR2 FQGNSA come from the germline V gene. CDR3 residues: CASSQTQNTEAFF. For the CDR3, the DNA is TGTGCCAGCAGTCAAACCCAGAACACTGAAGCTTTCTTT.

In its sample, this clonotype was seen a few times. This could be a read error, since a much larger clone is one nucleotide away. The final CDR3 position lacks the conserved phenylalanine or tryptophan, pointing to a likely read error. The chain has TRBV7-2 and TRBJ2-5; D uncertain. Trimming left V 3 bases short and J 5 bases short, with 7 bases between. This CDR3 is built from 12 residues. CDR1 is SGHTA and CDR2 is FQGNSA in the germline V gene. CDR3 bases: TGTGCCAGCAGCTTTGGCAGGGAGACCCAGTACTAC. Encoded protein: CASSFGRETQYY.

This clonotype was counted at least ten times. This chain uses TRBV5-6 with TRBJ1-5; D is perhaps TRBD1 (5 bases). V was cut by 6 bases and J by 7 bases, with 17 bases left in between. Germline V CDR1 and CDR2: SGHDT, YYEEEE. This CDR3 region has 14 residues. The CDR3 DNA reads TGTGCCAGCACCCACGGGGCGGGTGGACAGCCCCAGCATTTT. Amino acid sequence: CASTHGAGGQPQHF.

This clonotype was found a few times. V is TRBV7-3 and J is TRBJ2-7, with D tentatively TRBD2 (6 bases). Looked up from germline, CDR1 is SGHTA and CDR2 is FQGTGA. The V end lost 6 bases, the J end lost 4 bases, and 22 bases lay between the germline ends. The length of the CDR3 is 16 residues. CDR3 amino acids: CASSKNGGTALYEQYF. The CDR3 DNA is TGTGCCAGCAGTAAGAATGGCGGGACGGCTCTATACGAGCAGTACTTC.

This clonotype was detected many times. The chain combines TRBV20-1 with TRBJ2-1; maybe TRBD2 (7 bases). V was shortened by 0 bases and J by 8 bases, with 20 bases between the two germline ends. Germline loops: CDR1 DFQATT, CDR2 SNEGSKA (reference sequence). The CDR3 is 16 amino acids. Here the CDR3 DNA reads TGCAGTGCTAGAGAGGGGAGGGGGGTCTCCTGGGATGAGCAGTTCTTC. Protein sequence: CSAREGRGVSWDEQFF.